Below are 17 T cell receptor beta chains sequenced from a single sample in a study of tumor-infiltrating lymphocytes in oesophageal squamous cell carcinoma. TCRdb reprocessed the PCR reads via MiXCR and lists one record per CDR3 protein. The sample carries approximately 15,000 distinct CDR3 sequences, around 50% recorded once. Input material: esophageal tumor tissue. The source of these receptors is a female donor with esophageal squamous cell carcinoma.

This clonotype occurred many times. J is TRBJ2-5 and V is TRBV15; D perhaps matches TRBD1 (5 bases). The CDR3 contains 14 residues. Germline CDR1 is LNHNV and CDR2 is YYDKDF (reference sequence). The V end lost 7 bases, the J end lost 0 bases, and 12 bases lay between the germline ends. CDR3 sequence (DNA): TGTGCCACCACTCAACTGGGGCACCAAGAGACCCAGTACTTC. Translation: CATTQLGHQETQYF.

The chain has TRBV6-2 or TRBV6-3 and TRBJ2-4; D is undetermined. The end of the DNA fits TRBJ1-2 better, so the J call may be wrong. The CDR3 covers 14 residues. Germline V gives CDR1 MNHEY, CDR2 SVGEGT. DNA of the CDR3: TGTGCCAGCAGTGTACGACGGGTGAACTATGGCTACACCTTC. Protein product: CASSVRRVNYGYTF.

The CDR3 protein is CASSLRDTHSYEQFF. CDR3 coding DNA: TGTGCCAGCAGCTTAAGGGACACCCACTCCTACGAGCAGTTCTTC. The J gene is TRBJ2-3, the V gene TRBV7-2; tentatively, D is TRBD1 (6 bases). The J call is uncertain, as TRBJ2-1 better fits the DNA end. This CDR3 has 15 amino acids. Germline V gives CDR1 SGHTA, CDR2 FQGNSA.

With respect to this clonotype: The missing conserved phenylalanine or tryptophan at the end of this CDR3 makes a read error likely. The DNA is left out, because the CDR3 cannot be placed on it with certainty; the CDR3 is given as TCRdb lists it. The rearrangement uses TRBV7-2 and TRBJ2-6; the DNA was not used to check the table's D call, TRBD2. The CDR3 spans 16 amino acids, including both terminal residues. Germline-derived CDR1 and CDR2 are SGHTA and FQGNSA. CDR3: CASSLRAVTYEQYFGA.

This clonotype has only a few counts. This chain joins TRBV4-2 and TRBJ2-5; 10 bases are a match to TRBD2. V lost 3 bases, J lost 11 bases, and 15 bases stayed unmatched. The germline V gene has CDR1 LGHNA and CDR2 YNFKEQ. CDR3 length: 16 residues. CDR3 loop: CASSHMVAGGENEQYF. DNA of the CDR3: TGTGCCAGCAGCCATATGGTAGCGGGAGGAGAGAATGAGCAGTACTTC.

The chain employs TRBV5-1 and TRBJ2-5, with 14 nucleotides matching TRBD2. This CDR3 has 16 residues. J was trimmed by 4 bases and V by 0 bases; bases with no gene match: 2. The germline V gene encodes CDR1 SGHRS and CDR2 YFSETQ. The CDR3 coding sequence is TGCGCCAGCAGCTTGGGGACTAGCGGGAGGCCAGAGACCCAGTACTTC. Translated: CASSLGTSGRPETQYF.

The sample holds one count of this clonotype. The chain joins TRBV11-2 to TRBJ2-3; 7 bases are shared with TRBD2. The CDR3 contains 15 residues. Per the germline V gene, CDR1 is SGHAT and CDR2 is FQNNGV. V shed 2 bases, J shed 4 bases, and the junction held 6 bases outside the gene matches. CDR3 nucleotide sequence: TGTGCCAGCAGCTTATATTCTGGACTAGCAGATACGCAGTATTTT. Translated, it gives CASSLYSGLADTQYF.

Concerning this clonotype: Germline and junction disagree at one end, which may indicate a read error. The chain is built from TRBV7-2 and TRBJ2-5, with D possibly being TRBD1 (6 bases). This CDR3 has 14 amino acids. CDR1 is SGHTA and CDR2 is FQGNSA in the germline V gene. CDR3: CASSHRTDNSPLHF. The DNA for the CDR3 is TGTGCCAGCAGCCATCGGACAGACAATTCACCCCTCCACTTC.

The V gene is TRBV7-8, the J gene TRBJ1-1, with D unresolved. The CDR3 is 13 residues long. Germline V lookup: CDR1 SGHVS, CDR2 FQNEAQ. Trimming cost V 1 base and J 9 bases, with 12 bases left between them. CDR3 bases: TGTGCCAGCAGCTTAGAACAGACGAGAAAAGCTTTCTTT. It translates to CASSLEQTRKAFF. The full variable domain, with the rest looked up from reference TRBV7-8 and TRBJ1-1, is GAGVSQSPRYKVAKRGQDVALRCDPISGHVSLFWYQQALGQGPEFLTYFQNEAQLDKSGLPSDRFFAERPEGSVSTLKIQRTQQEDSAVYLCASSLEQTRKAFFGQGTRLTVV.

This clonotype was recorded at least ten times. A much larger clonotype is one base distant, so this may be a read error. This chain joins TRBV24-1 and TRBJ2-5, with no clear D. V shed 5 bases and J shed 11 bases, with 17 bases lying between them. From germline, CDR1 is KGHDR and CDR2 SFDVKD. The CDR3 runs to 13 residues. CDR3 DNA sequence: TGTGCCACCAGTGTAAGGGCCGACAATGAGCAGTACTTC. Translating gives CATSVRADNEQYF.

This clonotype was seen a few times. The rearrangement links TRBV7-2 to TRBJ2-1, with 8 bases matching TRBD2. Germline CDR1 SGHTA, CDR2 FQGNSA. The CDR3 runs to 16 residues. The V gene end was trimmed by 1 base and the J gene end by 4 bases; junction bases not matched to a gene: 6. The CDR3 protein is CASSLVVAGRYNEQFF. The DNA of the CDR3 is TGTGCCAGCAGCTTAGTTGTAGCGGGAAGATACAATGAGCAGTTCTTC.

The table lists this clonotype with many counts. The chain combines TRBV5-1 with TRBJ1-5; D is uncertain. Per the germline V gene, CDR1 is SGHRS and CDR2 is YFSETQ. The CDR3 contains 13 residues. The V end lost 2 bases, the J end lost 5 bases, and 8 bases lay between the germline ends. The CDR3 DNA reads as TGCGCCAGCAGCTTTGAGGGCGATCAGCCCCAGCATTTT. Translating gives CASSFEGDQPQHF.

J is TRBJ2-1 and V is TRBV5-1, with no clear D. This CDR3 has 16 amino acids. CDR1 is SGHRS and CDR2 is YFSETQ in the germline V gene. Trimming removed 4 bases from V and 0 bases from J, with 14 bases in between. The CDR3 DNA sequence: TGCGCCAGCAGCCGCACGTCCGATAGCTCCTACAATGAGCAGTTCTTC. Its protein is CASSRTSDSSYNEQFF.

In regard to this clonotype: Lacking the conserved final phenylalanine or tryptophan, this CDR3 likely reflects a read error. The limits of the CDR3 on the DNA are not certain, so only TCRdb's listed CDR3 is given. This sequence joins TRBV6-1 and TRBJ2-3; the DNA was not compared with TRBD2, the D call given in the table. The length of the CDR3 is 13 amino acids, counting both ends. Germline V gene lookup returns CDR1 MNHNS and CDR2 SASEGT. CDR3 residues: CASSYVIEQYFGP.

The rearrangement joins TRBV7-2 to TRBJ2-3; the match to TRBD2 covers 13 bases. The better agreement between TRBJ2-1 and the DNA end casts doubt on the J call. There are 15 residues in the CDR3. Per germline, CDR1 SGHTA and CDR2 FQGNSA. CDR3 nucleotides: TGTGCCAGCAGCTGGACTAGCGGGGGTAGGGATGAGCAGTTCTTC. The encoded protein is CASSWTSGGRDEQFF.

The chain recombines TRBV7-2 with TRBJ2-7; D not certain. The V gene lost 5 bases and the J gene lost 3 bases, with 17 bases spanning the gap. The germline V gene encodes CDR1 SGHTA and CDR2 FQGNSA. The CDR3 sequence is 15 residues long. The CDR3 coding sequence is TGTGCCAGCAGCCAATCACCGGACCGCCTCTACGAGCAGTACTTC. This encodes CASSQSPDRLYEQYF.

There are many counts of this clonotype. The chain carries TRBV7-9 and TRBJ2-7; D is unresolved. This CDR3 has 13 amino acids. V dropped 8 bases and J dropped 4 bases, with 15 bases sitting between them. Germline V gene lookup returns CDR1 SEHNR and CDR2 FQNEAQ (reference sequence). This CDR3 reads CASEARSSYEQYF. CDR3 DNA: TGTGCCAGCGAAGCCAGGAGTTCTTACGAGCAGTACTTC. Based on the CDR3 plus reference TRBV7-9 and TRBJ2-7, the full variable domain is DTGVSQNPRHKITKRGQNVTFRCDPISEHNRLYWYRQTLGQGPEFLTYFQNEAQLEKSRLLSDRFSAERPKGSFSTLEIQRTEQGDSAMYLCASEARSSYEQYFGPGTRLTVT.